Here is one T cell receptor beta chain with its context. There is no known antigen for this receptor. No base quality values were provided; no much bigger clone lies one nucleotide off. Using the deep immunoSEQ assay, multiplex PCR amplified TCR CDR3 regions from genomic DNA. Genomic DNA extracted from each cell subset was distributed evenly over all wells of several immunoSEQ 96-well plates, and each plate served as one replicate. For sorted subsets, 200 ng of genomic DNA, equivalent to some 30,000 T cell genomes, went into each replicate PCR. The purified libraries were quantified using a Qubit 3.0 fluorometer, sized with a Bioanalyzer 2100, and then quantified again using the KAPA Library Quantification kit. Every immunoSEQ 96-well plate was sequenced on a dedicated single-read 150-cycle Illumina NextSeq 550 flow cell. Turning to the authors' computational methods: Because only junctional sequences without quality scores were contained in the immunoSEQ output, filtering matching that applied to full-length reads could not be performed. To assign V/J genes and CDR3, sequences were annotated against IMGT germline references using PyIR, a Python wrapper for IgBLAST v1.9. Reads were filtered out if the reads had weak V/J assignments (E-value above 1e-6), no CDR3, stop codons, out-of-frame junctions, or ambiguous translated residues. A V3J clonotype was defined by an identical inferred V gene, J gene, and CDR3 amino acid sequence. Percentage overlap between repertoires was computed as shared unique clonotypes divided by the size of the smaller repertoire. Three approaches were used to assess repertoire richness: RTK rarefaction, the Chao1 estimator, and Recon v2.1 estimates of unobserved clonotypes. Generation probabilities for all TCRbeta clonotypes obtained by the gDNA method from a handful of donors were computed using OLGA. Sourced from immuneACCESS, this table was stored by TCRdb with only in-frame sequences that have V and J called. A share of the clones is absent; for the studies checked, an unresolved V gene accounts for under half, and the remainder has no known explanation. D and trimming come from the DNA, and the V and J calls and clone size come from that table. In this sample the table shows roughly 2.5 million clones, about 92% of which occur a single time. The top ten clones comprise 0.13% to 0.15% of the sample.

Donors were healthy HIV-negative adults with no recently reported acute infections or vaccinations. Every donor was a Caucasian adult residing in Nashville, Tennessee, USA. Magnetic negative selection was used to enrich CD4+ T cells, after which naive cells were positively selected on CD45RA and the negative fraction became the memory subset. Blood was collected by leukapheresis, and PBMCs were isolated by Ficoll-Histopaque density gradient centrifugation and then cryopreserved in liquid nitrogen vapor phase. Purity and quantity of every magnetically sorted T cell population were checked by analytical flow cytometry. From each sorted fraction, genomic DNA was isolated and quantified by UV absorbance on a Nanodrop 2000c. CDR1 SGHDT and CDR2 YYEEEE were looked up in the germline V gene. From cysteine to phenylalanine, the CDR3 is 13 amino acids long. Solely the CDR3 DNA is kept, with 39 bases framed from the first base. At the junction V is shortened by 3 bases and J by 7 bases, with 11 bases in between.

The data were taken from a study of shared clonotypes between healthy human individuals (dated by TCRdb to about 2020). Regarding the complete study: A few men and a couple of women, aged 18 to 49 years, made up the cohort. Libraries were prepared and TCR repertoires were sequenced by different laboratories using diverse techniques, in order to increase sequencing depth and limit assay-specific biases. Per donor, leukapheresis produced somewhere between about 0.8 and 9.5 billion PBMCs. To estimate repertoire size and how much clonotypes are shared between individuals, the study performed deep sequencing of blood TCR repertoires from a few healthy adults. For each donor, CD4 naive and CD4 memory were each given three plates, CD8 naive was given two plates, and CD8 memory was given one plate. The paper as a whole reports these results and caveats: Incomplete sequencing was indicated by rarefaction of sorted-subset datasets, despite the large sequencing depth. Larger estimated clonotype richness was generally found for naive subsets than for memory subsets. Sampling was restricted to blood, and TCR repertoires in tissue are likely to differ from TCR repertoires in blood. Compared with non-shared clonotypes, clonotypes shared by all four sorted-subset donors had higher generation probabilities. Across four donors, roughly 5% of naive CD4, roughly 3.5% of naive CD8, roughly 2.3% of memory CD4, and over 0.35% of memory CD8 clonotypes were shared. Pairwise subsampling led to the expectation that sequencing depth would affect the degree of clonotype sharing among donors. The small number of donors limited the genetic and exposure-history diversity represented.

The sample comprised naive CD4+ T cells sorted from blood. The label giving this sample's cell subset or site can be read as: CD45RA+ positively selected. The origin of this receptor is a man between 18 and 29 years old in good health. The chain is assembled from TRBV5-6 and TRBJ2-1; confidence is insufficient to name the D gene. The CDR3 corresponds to CASSSNPGNEQFF. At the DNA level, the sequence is TGTGCCAGCAGCTCTAACCCTGGGAATGAGCAGTTCTTC.